The T cell receptor (beta chain) under discussion was sequenced for a study of beta chain features in type 1 diabetes (dated by TCRdb to 2016 to 2019). As for the study more broadly: Mean age, gender distribution, total cell number and subset yield did not differ between patients and healthy donors. Across all samples, 90 million to 130 million sorted cells were examined, and cell number per subset correlated strongly with RNA yield. In the study, TCRB repertoires of sorted circulating CD4+ T cell subsets from recently diagnosed type 1 diabetes patients were compared with those of matched healthy donors. Whereas all 28 donors provided naive and central memory subsets, regulatory and stem cell-like memory subsets were isolated from just 8 patients and roughly 8 healthy donors.

Including the terminal cysteine and phenylalanine, the CDR3 comprises 16 residues. The kept DNA is CDR3 alone, 48 bases in frame from the first base. The germline V gene yields LGHNA for CDR1 and YNFKEQ for CDR2. Clipping removes 4 bases from V and 5 bases from J, with 7 as the unmatched junction base count. Each donor gave one peripheral blood draw, around 0.12 L on average, collected into heparinised tubes. A BD FACSAria II and a panel including CD45RO, CCR7, CD25, CD127, CD95 and CD27 were used to sort naive, central memory, regulatory and stem cell-like memory CD4+ T cells. Every sorted population had a purity above 95%. Right away, PBMCs were isolated by Lymphoprep density gradient centrifugation and were stained directly, with no culture step. Samples were stained and sorted in pairs, with one healthy donor and one patient per experiment, so that batch effects were minimized. Overall results and qualifications from the work: Fewer insertions and more nucleotide deletions at VDJ recombination sites were observed in patients with type 1 diabetes, implying thymic rearrangement abnormalities. Because the HLA sub-analyses included only small numbers of individuals, any influence of HLA type on TCRB rearrangement was left unresolved. Because cDNA rather than genomic DNA was sequenced, highly expressing activated cells could have been over-represented, although no difference in activation and CD3 levels was found between groups. Shorter templates might have been favored by PCR, but patient and control samples were amplified and corrected together, so both groups would have been affected equally by any skew. A moderate but significant shortening of TCRB CDR3 length was observed in type 1 diabetes patients in all four CD4+ subsets. Naive, central memory and regulatory TCRB repertoires appeared to be more similar among patients than among healthy donors.

For this clone: Its cognate antigen has yet to be identified. No qualities accompany the bases; no much larger clone lies one base away.

The entire amount of isolated RNA was reverse transcribed using the High Capacity cDNA Reverse Transcription Kit, so the sequenced TCRB transcripts were expressed ones. Deep immunoSEQ sequencing was applied to naive, central memory and regulatory T cell samples, giving an average of approximately 4 million total reads per sample. After sorted cells were lysed in RLT buffer, RNA was extracted with DNase-treated RNeasy Micro or Mini kits, with the choice depending on cell number. To prevent cross-contamination, each cell subset was processed individually, whereas patient and healthy donor samples were processed jointly. The immunoSEQ multiplex PCR was used to amplify TCRB sequences from cDNA, generating 87-bp fragments that spanned the CDR3 region. Sequencing of the amplicons was done on the Illumina HiSeq platform. For the original study's pipeline: Synthetic template baselines were used to correct PCR bias computationally, reads within Hamming distance 2 were collapsed, and singletons that could not be merged were discarded. Reads were aligned to IMGT to assign V, D and J genes, CDR3 length, and insertions or deletions at six rearrangement sites. Clonotype counts were normalized to sorted cell number within each subset before computing true diversity and Gini coefficients with the tcR R package. The overlap coefficient, calculated on TCRB nucleotide sequences, was used to quantify repertoire sharing. As a proxy for the pre-selection repertoire, out-of-frame TCRB sequences from naive cells were analyzed. Here the immuneACCESS table is served through TCRdb, limited to in-frame sequences with V and J called. Missing clones are a known gap in these copies; in checked studies unresolved V genes cover under half, and the rest lacks a known reason. The V and J calls and the clone size are those of that table, but D and trimming were determined from the DNA. The sample table records a few hundred thousand clones; 10% to 15% of these occur just once. Of the sample, more than 0.015% falls within the top ten clones.

The sequencing sample was made of naive CD4+ T cells from blood. What the cell subset or site label conveys for this sample: true naive CD4+ T cells. The TCR sequence derives from a man aged 18 to 29 in good health. In this chain, TRBV4-2 is recombined with TRBJ1-6; the junction holds 8 bases that match TRBD1. The nucleotides read TGTGCCAGCAGCCCCCCCCGACAGGGGAATAATTCACCCCTCCACTTT. Its protein is CASSPPRQGNNSPLHF.